Each of the 32 T cell receptor beta chains below was sequenced from the same sample in a study of T cells after yellow fever vaccination. TCRdb independently ran MiXCR on the 5' RACE reads; one entry per CDR3 protein. The table records around 360,000 distinct CDR3 sequences, 11% of them present only once. The specimen comprised PBMCs, sampled on the day of the first yellow fever vaccination. These TCRs come from a man between 18 and 35 years old who received the YFV17D yellow fever vaccine.

This clonotype appeared a few times. The V and J genes are TRBV11-2 and TRBJ2-2; TRBD2 aligns across 7 bases. The germline V gene encodes CDR1 SGHAT and CDR2 FQNNGV. This CDR3 has 14 residues. V shed 2 bases and J 4 bases; nucleotides not matched to a gene: 1. CDR3 sequence reads: CASSLLAVTGELFF. CDR3 DNA: TGTGCCAGCAGCTTACTAGCGGTCACCGGGGAGCTGTTTTTT.

The rearrangement links TRBV6-5 to TRBJ2-7, with 7 bases fitting TRBD2. V lost 0 bases, J lost 4 bases, and 12 bases stayed unmatched. This CDR3 contains 17 residues. The V gene's germline CDR1 is MNHEY and CDR2 SVGAGI. Here the CDR3 reads CASSYSLPGGGKYEQYF. For the CDR3, the DNA is TGTGCCAGCAGTTACTCTTTACCCGGCGGGGGAAAGTACGAGCAGTACTTC.

This clonotype was counted only a few times. The genes are TRBV7-2 and TRBJ2-5, with 10 bases aligning to TRBD2. J was trimmed by 1 base and V by 5 bases; bases with no gene match: 4. CDR3 length: 15 residues. CDR1 and CDR2 (germline): SGHTA, FQGNSA. CDR3 residues: CASSIGTSAQETQYF. The CDR3 bases are TGTGCCAGCAGCATTGGGACTAGCGCCCAAGAGACCCAGTACTTC.

This clonotype has just a few counts. The chain joins TRBV20-1 to TRBJ2-7; 8 positions match TRBD2. Unmatched junction bases numbered 8, after V lost 7 bases and J lost 3 bases. This CDR3 is built from 13 residues. CDR1 and CDR2 (germline): DFQATT, SNEGSKA (reference sequence). Here the CDR3 DNA reads TGCAGTGGATCCGGGGGGGGGGACTACGAGCAGTACTTC. Its translation: CSGSGGGDYEQYF.

The rearrangement links TRBV19 to TRBJ1-4; TRBD1 agrees at 7 bases. Germline values: CDR1 LNHDA, CDR2 SQIVND (reference sequence). The trim removed 6 bases at V and 10 bases at J, leaving 5 bases unmatched. CDR3 length: 12 amino acids. CDR3 in amino acids: CASRTRDRKLFF. The CDR3 bases are TGTGCCAGTAGAACAAGGGACAGAAAACTGTTTTTT.

This clonotype was observed a handful of times. The chain joins TRBV6-5 to TRBJ1-5, with 7 bases lining up with TRBD1. CDR1 MNHEY and CDR2 SVGAGI come from the germline V gene. The CDR3 is 15 residues long. Unmatched junction bases numbered 14, after V lost 8 bases and J lost 7 bases. CDR3 DNA sequence: TGTGCCAGCGCGACGGGTGGAGGGGGCCGGCAGCCCCAGCATTTT. Amino acid sequence: CASATGGGGRQPQHF.

This clonotype was counted a few times. The chain joins TRBV6-2 or TRBV6-3 to TRBJ1-2, with D unclear. This CDR3 contains 14 residues. Between the trimmed V and J ends, which lost 5 bases and 3 bases, there was a span of 13 bases. Germline values: CDR1 MNHEY, CDR2 SVGEGT. CDR3 region: CASSRTVMDYGYTF. The CDR3 bases are TGTGCCAGCAGTAGGACCGTGATGGACTATGGCTACACCTTC.

The V gene is TRBV14, the J gene TRBJ1-5; maybe TRBD1 (5 bases). V lost 3 bases and J 7 bases, leaving 10 bases between the germline ends. The CDR3 loop spans 13 amino acids. Germline V gene data show CDR1 as SGHDN and CDR2 as FVKESK. The CDR3 region is CASSQTVGQPQHF. CDR3 nucleotides: TGTGCCAGCAGCCAGACAGTGGGACAGCCCCAGCATTTT.

At least ten counts were recorded for this clonotype. The chain joins TRBV7-3 to TRBJ2-5; tentatively, D is TRBD1 or TRBD2 (5 bases each). The germline V gene has CDR1 SGHTA and CDR2 FQGTGA. V lost 5 bases, J lost 2 bases, and 15 bases lay in between. The CDR3 is 15 amino acids. CDR3 sequence: CASSPLGVGQETQYF. Written as DNA, the CDR3 is TGTGCCAGCAGCCCCTTGGGGGTAGGGCAAGAGACCCAGTACTTC.

In this sample, this clonotype turned up a few times. The V call is TRBV24-1, the J call TRBJ2-2, with TRBD2 identical over 7 bases. The CDR3 has 14 residues. The V gene end was trimmed by 5 bases and the J gene end by 6 bases; junction bases not matched to a gene: 5. Germline CDR1 KGHDR, CDR2 SFDVKD. CDR3 loop: CATSAPGRAGELFF. The CDR3 DNA reads TGTGCCACCAGTGCCCCAGGGAGGGCCGGGGAGCTGTTTTTT.

This clonotype was seen more than once but under ten times. V and J are TRBV30 and TRBJ2-7, with D possibly being TRBD1 (6 bases). Germline CDR1 GTSNPN, CDR2 SVGIG (reference sequence). The CDR3 consists of 14 residues. With 2 bases removed from V and 5 bases from J, the gap between germline ends came to 16 bases. CDR3 sequence (DNA): TGTGCCTGGAGTCAGCAGGGGTATAGGAACGAGCAGTACTTC. Encoded protein: CAWSQQGYRNEQYF.

The CDR3: CASSLYRRANYGYTF. CDR3 in DNA: TGTGCCAGCAGCTTGTACAGGCGTGCTAACTATGGCTACACCTTC. The chain uses TRBV7-2 and TRBJ1-2; a weak D match, TRBD1 (5 bases). Germline lookup yields CDR1 SGHTA and CDR2 FQGNSA. The V end was cut by 3 bases, the J end by 0 bases, with 11 bases between. The CDR3 has 15 amino acids.

V is TRBV12-3 or TRBV12-4 and J is TRBJ2-7; D gene ambiguous. V lost 6 bases to trimming and J lost 0 bases, with 15 bases between them. This CDR3 contains 15 residues. The CDR3 nucleotides read TGTGCCAGCAGGTTGTTAATGGGAAGCTCCTACGAGCAGTACTTC. Its translation is CASRLLMGSSYEQYF.

This clonotype was counted between two and nine times. The genes are TRBV2 and TRBJ1-1; D remains unclear. This CDR3 has 13 amino acids. The ends were cut back, 7 bases at V and 0 bases at J, with 9 bases in the middle. Germline V lookup: CDR1 SNHLY, CDR2 FYNNEI. DNA for the CDR3: TGTGCCAGCATACGTGGGTTGAACACTGAAGCTTTCTTT. Its translation: CASIRGLNTEAFF.

The chain has TRBV5-4 and TRBJ1-4; D is unclear. Germline V gene sequence: CDR1 SGHNT, CDR2 YYREEE (reference sequence). Between the trimmed V and J ends, which lost 0 bases and 1 base, there was a span of 10 bases. The CDR3 totals 16 residues. CDR3 region: CASSLVPGGTNEKLFF. In DNA, the CDR3 is TGTGCCAGCAGCTTGGTGCCCGGCGGAACTAATGAAAAACTGTTTTTT.

The sample holds a few counts of this clonotype. This chain joins TRBV9 and TRBJ2-3; TRBD2 matches at 10 bases. The CDR3 sequence is 17 residues long. The germline gives CDR1 SGDLS, CDR2 YYNGEE. V lost 4 bases and J lost 6; bases outside the gene matches: 14. The CDR3 DNA follows: TGTGCCAGCAGCCACGACAGGACTAGCGGCTCCCCCGATACGCAGTATTTT. This sequence encodes CASSHDRTSGSPDTQYF. Full variable domain (outside the CDR3, taken from reference TRBV9 and TRBJ2-3): DSGVTQTPKHLITATGQRVTLRCSPRSGDLSVYWYQQSLDQGLQFLIQYYNGEERAKGNILERFSAQQFPDLHSELNLSSLELGDSALYFCASSHDRTSGSPDTQYFGPGTRLTVL.

There are a few counts of this clonotype. The chain links TRBV20-1 to TRBJ2-6; D gene ambiguous. The germline gives CDR1 DFQATT, CDR2 SNEGSKA (reference sequence). Trimming removed 3 bases at V and 4 bases at J, with 7 bases between. The CDR3 length is 13 residues. The CDR3 DNA reads TGCAGTGCTAGGGCGCGGGGGGCCAACGTCCTGACTTTC. It encodes CSARARGANVLTF.

This clonotype was picked up a small number of times. The V and J genes are TRBV7-3 and TRBJ1-1; maybe TRBD1 (5 bases). This CDR3 has 13 residues. Trimming left V 5 bases short and J 6 bases short, with 13 bases between. From germline, CDR1 is SGHTA and CDR2 FQGTGA. The CDR3 nucleotides read TGTGCCAGCAGCGATAACTTAGGGGCTGAAGCTTTCTTT. It yields the protein CASSDNLGAEAFF.

This clonotype was counted only a few times. The rearrangement links TRBV6-1 to TRBJ2-2; D remains unclear. CDR3 size: 15 residues. Germline CDR1 MNHNS, CDR2 SASEGT. V was cut by 4 bases and J by 1 base, with 10 bases left in between. The CDR3 loop is CASSAMTGNTGELFF. In DNA, the CDR3 is TGTGCCAGCAGTGCGATGACGGGGAACACCGGGGAGCTGTTTTTT.

This clonotype was counted only a few times. The gene calls are TRBV3-1 and TRBJ2-5, with D possibly matching TRBD1 (5 bases). The germline V and J ends were trimmed by 2 bases and 6 bases, with 13 bases remaining between them. In germline, CDR1 is LGHDT, CDR2 YNNKEL (reference sequence). The CDR3 runs to 14 residues. CDR3 residues: CASSQRSGYQTQYF. The CDR3 DNA reads TGTGCCAGCAGCCAACGGTCAGGGTATCAGACCCAGTACTTC.

This clonotype occurred a few times. The gene calls are TRBV19 and TRBJ2-2; D gene ambiguous. From germline, CDR1 is LNHDA and CDR2 SQIVND (reference sequence). The CDR3 has 13 amino acids. Trimming left V 3 bases short and J 4 bases short, with 6 bases between. The CDR3 sequence is CASSMVRTGELFF. The CDR3 DNA reads as TGTGCCAGTAGTATGGTGCGCACCGGGGAGCTGTTTTTT.

The chain carries TRBV20-1 and TRBJ2-7; a possible D gene is TRBD2 (5 bases). The CDR3 contains 12 residues. CDR1 is DFQATT, CDR2 SNEGSKA, per germline (reference sequence). V was pared by 3 bases and J by 2 bases, with 8 bases between. The CDR3 nucleotides are TGCAGTGCTAGTCCCGGGACCTACGAGCAGTACGTC. Translation: CSASPGTYEQYV.

This clonotype was recorded at least ten times. V is TRBV6-4 and J is TRBJ2-1; 13 nucleotides agree with TRBD2. The CDR3 is 15 residues long. Germline values: CDR1 MRHNA, CDR2 SNTAGT. Trimming took 2 bases from V and 6 from J; bases not matched to a gene: 1. The CDR3 spells CASSDTSGGANEQFF. CDR3 sequence (DNA): TGTGCCAGCAGTGACACTAGCGGGGGGGCCAATGAGCAGTTCTTC.

In this sample, this clonotype turned up many times. The chain employs TRBV6-5 and TRBJ1-2, with D hard to call. Between the trimmed V and J ends, which lost 0 bases and 4 bases, there was a span of 9 bases. Germline loops: CDR1 MNHEY, CDR2 SVGAGI. This CDR3 spans 14 amino acids. CDR3 nucleotide sequence: TGTGCCAGCAGTTACTCCGCGCCTCGCTATGGCTACACCTTC. Translation gives CASSYSAPRYGYTF.

V usage is TRBV7-2 and J usage is TRBJ1-5; TRBD1 agrees at 7 bases. Germline lookup yields CDR1 SGHTA and CDR2 FQGNSA. The CDR3 has 15 residues. Trimming removed 3 bases from V and 0 bases from J; junction bases left unmatched: 2. The CDR3 nucleotides are TGTGCCAGCAGCTTCACAGGGGTTAGCAATCAGCCCCAGCATTTT. This sequence encodes CASSFTGVSNQPQHF.

The V and J genes are TRBV15 and TRBJ2-3; D assignment may be TRBD1 or TRBD2 (6 bases each). The V end lost 6 bases, the J end lost 2 bases, and 18 bases lay between the germline ends. Looked up from germline, CDR1 is LNHNV and CDR2 is YYDKDF (reference sequence). This CDR3 comprises 16 residues. The CDR3 reads CATRGGNRALTDTQYF. CDR3 sequence (DNA): TGTGCCACCAGGGGGGGCAACAGGGCCCTCACAGATACGCAGTATTTT.

The genes are TRBV28 and TRBJ2-5; D may be TRBD1 (6 bases). The CDR3 sequence is 16 residues long. V was clipped by 9 bases and J by 0 bases, with 20 bases between them. Germline values: CDR1 MDHEN, CDR2 SYDVKM. This chain's CDR3 is CASAVGASPDQETQYF. The CDR3 DNA follows: TGTGCCAGTGCGGTGGGGGCTAGCCCGGACCAAGAGACCCAGTACTTC.

This clonotype was seen a handful of times. The rearrangement links TRBV18 to TRBJ1-6, with 11 bases aligning to TRBD1. V shed 6 bases and J 8 bases; nucleotides not matched to a gene: 9. CDR1 is KGHSH and CDR2 is LQKENI in the germline V gene. This CDR3 spans 16 amino acids. CDR3 protein: CASSTRRTGGDSPLHF. CDR3 nucleotide sequence: TGTGCCAGCTCGACCCGCCGGACAGGGGGCGATTCACCCCTCCACTTT.

This clonotype came up a few times. This chain connects TRBV4-1 to TRBJ1-1; no clear D gene. V lost 0 bases and J lost 10, with 12 bases in between. CDR1 is MGHRA, CDR2 YSYEKL, per germline. This CDR3 is built from 13 residues. The CDR3 spells CASSQDKRIPAFF. The CDR3, as DNA: TGCGCCAGCAGCCAAGATAAAAGGATTCCAGCTTTCTTT.

The genes are TRBV5-5 and TRBJ1-2; the D is unclear. Trimming cost V 0 bases and J 2 bases, with 11 bases left between them. CDR1 is SGHKS, CDR2 YYEKEE, per germline (reference sequence). CDR3 length: 15 residues. In DNA form, the CDR3 reads TGTGCCAGCAGCTTGGTGACGGTGGGGAACTATGGCTACACCTTC. Encoded protein: CASSLVTVGNYGYTF.

Concerning this clonotype itself: A much larger clone is a single base away; this may be a read error. This chain uses TRBV19 with TRBJ2-3; D might be TRBD2 (6 bases). CDR1 and CDR2 (germline): LNHDA, SQIVND (reference sequence). V lost 6 bases and J lost 6, with 10 bases in between. The CDR3 runs to 12 residues. DNA of the CDR3: TGTGCCAGTAGACCGGAGGGGGATACGCAGTATTTT. Its protein product is CASRPEGDTQYF.

This clonotype was seen a handful of times. V gene TRBV20-1 combines with J gene TRBJ2-7; perhaps TRBD2 as D (6 bases). V was trimmed by 1 base and J by 0 bases, leaving 10 bases between them. CDR1 is DFQATT, CDR2 SNEGSKA, per germline (reference sequence). This CDR3 has 14 residues. The CDR3 loop is CSARGSGLSYEQYF. CDR3 coding DNA: TGCAGTGCTAGAGGGAGCGGGCTCTCCTACGAGCAGTACTTC.